Each of the 10 T cell receptor beta chains below was sequenced from the same sample in a study of CD8 T cells in ankylosing spondylitis. Points from the study as a whole: Under 10 highly homologous variants formed a TCR beta motif that appeared characteristic of ankylosing spondylitis blood.

No antigen has been identified for these receptors. Each CDR3 protein is one row after TCRdb ran MiXCR on the 5' RACE reads. The table shows fewer than 500,000 distinct CDR3 sequences, with about 24% occurring only once. The specimen was blood, either unsorted or a sorted T cell fraction (not recorded which). The origin of the receptors is a male donor with ankylosing spondylitis.

The chain links TRBV20-1 to TRBJ1-6; the D gene is possibly TRBD1 (6 bases). This CDR3 has 11 amino acids. Germline V gene sequence: CDR1 DFQATT, CDR2 SNEGSKA (reference sequence). The ends were cut back, 2 bases at V and 10 bases at J, with 6 bases in the middle. CDR3 region: CSARRGSPLHF. The CDR3 DNA sequence: TGCAGTGCTAGAAGGGGGTCACCCCTCCACTTT.

This clonotype turned up a few times. The V call is TRBV5-1, the J call TRBJ2-1, with 7 bases aligning to TRBD2. Germline-derived CDR1 and CDR2 are SGHRS and YFSETQ. V lost 4 bases to trimming and J lost 4 bases; unmatched junction nucleotides: 8. The CDR3 is 15 residues long. The CDR3 loop reads CASSRVASGYNEQFF. The CDR3 DNA follows: TGCGCCAGCAGCCGGGTGGCTAGCGGATACAATGAGCAGTTCTTC.

The genes are TRBV29-1 and TRBJ1-1; no reliable D call. The germline CDR1 and CDR2 sequences are SQVTM and ANQGSEA. The V gene lost 6 bases and the J gene lost 1 base, with 18 bases spanning the gap. The CDR3 has 15 amino acids. CDR3 protein: CSVAPIGEGNTEAFF. The CDR3 nucleotides read TGCAGCGTCGCCCCAATCGGCGAAGGGAACACTGAAGCTTTCTTT. Supplemented by reference TRBV29-1 and TRBJ1-1, the full variable domain reads SAVISQKPSRDICQRGTSLTIQCQVDSQVTMMFWYRQQPGQSLTLIATANQGSEATYESGFVIDKFPISRPNLTFSTLTVSNMSPEDSSIYLCSVAPIGEGNTEAFFGQGTRLTVV.

In its sample, this clonotype was seen many times. V and J are TRBV11-2 and TRBJ2-3; D unresolved. Trimming pared 8 bases from V and 4 bases from J, leaving 10 bases between. The CDR3 covers 12 residues. Germline lookup yields CDR1 SGHAT and CDR2 FQNNGV. CDR3 amino acids: CASGTTSDTQYF. The CDR3 DNA reads as TGTGCCAGCGGCACTACATCAGATACGCAGTATTTT.

The chain recombines TRBV6-5 with TRBJ1-3; 8 bases align to TRBD1. Trimming cost V 2 bases and J 7 bases; bases outside gene matches: 7. The CDR3 sequence is 15 residues long. The germline CDR1 and CDR2 sequences are MNHEY and SVGAGI. Written as DNA, the CDR3 is TGTGCCAGCAGTTACCATGGACAGGGCTTGAACACCATATATTTT. It translates to CASSYHGQGLNTIYF.

This clonotype was seen a handful of times. The DNA of the CDR3 is TGCGCCAGCAGCTTGGCGGTAGCGGGAGGTGAAGATACGCAGTATTTT. Amino acids: CASSLAVAGGEDTQYF. The genes are TRBV5-1 and TRBJ2-3, with TRBD2 matching over 10 bases. With 0 bases clipped from V and 5 bases from J, the junction kept 6 bases outside the gene matches. Germline CDR1 SGHRS, CDR2 YFSETQ. The CDR3 sequence is 16 residues long.

This clonotype has a handful of counts. The rearrangement uses TRBV12-3 or TRBV12-4 and TRBJ1-5; TRBD1 matches at 8 bases. The CDR3 is 16 amino acids. V was pared by 3 bases and J by 4 bases, with 8 bases of the junction left unmatched. For the CDR3, the DNA is TGTGCCAGCAGTTTCTACGGACAGGGACTAAATCAGCCCCAGCATTTT. This gives the protein CASSFYGQGLNQPQHF.

This clonotype was counted ten times or more. The chain is built from TRBV20-1 and TRBJ2-5; TRBD1 matches 9 bases. This CDR3 contains 12 residues. With V trimmed by 6 bases and J by 9 bases, 8 bases remained unmatched. Germline assignment: CDR1 DFQATT and CDR2 SNEGSKA (reference sequence). The CDR3 coding sequence is TGCAGTGCCGACCGGGACAGGGAAGCCCAGTACTTC. Its translation is CSADRDREAQYF.

The chain joins TRBV7-9 to TRBJ2-1, with TRBD1 identical over 11 bases. CDR1 and CDR2 (germline): SEHNR, FQNEAQ (reference sequence). Trimming took 3 bases from V and 2 from J; bases not matched to a gene: 6. The CDR3 spans 17 residues. CDR3 sequence (DNA): TGTGCCAGCAGCTTTATAATGGACAGGGGGCCCTACAATGAGCAGTTCTTC. Encoded protein: CASSFIMDRGPYNEQFF.

The chain carries TRBV19 and TRBJ2-1; 9 bases match TRBD2. After removal of 6 bases from V and 4 bases from J, the junction contained 7 bases not matched to a gene. This CDR3 comprises 15 residues. CDR1 is LNHDA, CDR2 SQIVND, per germline (reference sequence). CDR3 sequence: CASRAAGGPYNEQFF. The CDR3 region has the DNA TGTGCCAGTAGGGCGGCGGGAGGGCCATACAATGAGCAGTTCTTC.